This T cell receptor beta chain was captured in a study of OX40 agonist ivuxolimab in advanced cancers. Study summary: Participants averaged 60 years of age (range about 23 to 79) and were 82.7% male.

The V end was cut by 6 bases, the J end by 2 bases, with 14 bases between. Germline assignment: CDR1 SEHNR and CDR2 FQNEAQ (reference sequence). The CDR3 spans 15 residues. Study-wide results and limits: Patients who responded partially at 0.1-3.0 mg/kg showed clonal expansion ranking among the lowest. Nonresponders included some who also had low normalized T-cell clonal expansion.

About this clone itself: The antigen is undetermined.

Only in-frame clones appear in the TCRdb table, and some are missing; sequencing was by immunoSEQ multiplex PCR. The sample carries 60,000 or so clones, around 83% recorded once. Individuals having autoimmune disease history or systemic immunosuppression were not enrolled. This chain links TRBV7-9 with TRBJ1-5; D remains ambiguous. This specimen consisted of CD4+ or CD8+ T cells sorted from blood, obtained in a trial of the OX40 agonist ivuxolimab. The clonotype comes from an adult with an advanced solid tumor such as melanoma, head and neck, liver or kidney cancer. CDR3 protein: CASSSYDERNQPQHF. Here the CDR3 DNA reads TGTGCCAGCAGTTCGTATGACGAACGCAATCAGCCCCAGCATTTT. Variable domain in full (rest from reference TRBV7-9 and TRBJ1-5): DTGVSQNPRHKITKRGQNVTFRCDPISEHNRLYWYRQTLGQGPEFLTYFQNEAQLEKSRLLSDRFSAERPKGSFSTLEIQRTEQGDSAMYLCASSSYDERNQPQHFGDGTRLSIL.